This T cell receptor (beta chain) was documented in a study of shared clonotypes between healthy human individuals. Regarding the study as a whole: With few donors, the genetic and exposure-history diversity represented was limited.

Here immunoSEQ multiplex PCR was the method, and the copy in TCRdb shows in-frame clones only, minus some. The sample has hundreds of thousands of clones, roughly 97% seen once. Regarding this clone: Its antigen remains unknown.

The germline V gene has CDR1 ENHRY and CDR2 SYGVKD. The CDR3 has 16 residues. V lost 5 bases, J lost 4 bases, and 8 bases stayed unmatched. This TCR was sampled from a woman in her 30s in good health. V and J are TRBV10-3 and TRBJ2-2; 9 bases match TRBD1. Source material: naive CD4+ T cells sorted from blood. Specified subset: CD45RA+ positively selected. The CDR3 is CAISTDRGVSTGELFF. The CDR3, as DNA: TGTGCCATCAGTACCGACAGGGGGGTAAGCACCGGGGAGCTGTTTTTT.